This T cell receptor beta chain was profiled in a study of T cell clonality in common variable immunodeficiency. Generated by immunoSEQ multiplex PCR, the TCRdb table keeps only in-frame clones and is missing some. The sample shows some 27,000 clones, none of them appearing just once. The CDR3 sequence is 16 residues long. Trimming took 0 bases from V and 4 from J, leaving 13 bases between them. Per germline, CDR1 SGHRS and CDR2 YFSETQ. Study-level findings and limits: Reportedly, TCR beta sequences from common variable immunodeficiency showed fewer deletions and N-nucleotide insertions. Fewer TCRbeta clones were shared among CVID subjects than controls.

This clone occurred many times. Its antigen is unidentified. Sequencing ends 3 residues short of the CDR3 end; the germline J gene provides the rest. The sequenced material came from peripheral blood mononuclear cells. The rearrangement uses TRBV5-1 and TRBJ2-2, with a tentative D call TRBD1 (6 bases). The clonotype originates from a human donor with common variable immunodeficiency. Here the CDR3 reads CASSLGVPGATGELFF. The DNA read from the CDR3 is TGCGCCAGCAGCTTGGGGGTCCCAGGGGCCACCGGGGAG.